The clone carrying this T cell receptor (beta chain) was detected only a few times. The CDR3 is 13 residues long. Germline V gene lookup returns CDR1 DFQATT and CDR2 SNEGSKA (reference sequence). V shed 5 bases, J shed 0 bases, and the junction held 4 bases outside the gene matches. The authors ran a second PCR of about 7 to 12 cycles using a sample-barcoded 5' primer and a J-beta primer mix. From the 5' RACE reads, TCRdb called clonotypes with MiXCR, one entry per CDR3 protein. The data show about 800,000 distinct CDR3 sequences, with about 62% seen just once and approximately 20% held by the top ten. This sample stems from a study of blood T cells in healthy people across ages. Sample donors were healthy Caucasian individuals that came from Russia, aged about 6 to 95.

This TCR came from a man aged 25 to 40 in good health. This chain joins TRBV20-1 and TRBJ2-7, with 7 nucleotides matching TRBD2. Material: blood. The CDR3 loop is CSAPSGISYEQYF. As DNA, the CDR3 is TGCAGTGCTCCTAGCGGTATCTCCTACGAGCAGTACTTC.